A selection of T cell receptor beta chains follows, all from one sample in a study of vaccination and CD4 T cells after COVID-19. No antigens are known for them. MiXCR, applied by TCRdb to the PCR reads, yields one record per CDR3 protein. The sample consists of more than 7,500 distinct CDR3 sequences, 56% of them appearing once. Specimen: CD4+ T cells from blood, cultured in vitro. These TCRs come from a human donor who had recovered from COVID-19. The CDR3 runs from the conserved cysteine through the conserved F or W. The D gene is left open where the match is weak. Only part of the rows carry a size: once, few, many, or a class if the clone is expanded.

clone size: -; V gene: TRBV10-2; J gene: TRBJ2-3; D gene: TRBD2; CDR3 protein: CASSEQRGGSDTQYF; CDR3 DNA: TGCGCCAGCAGTGAACAGCGGGGGGGCTCAGATACGCAGTATTTT
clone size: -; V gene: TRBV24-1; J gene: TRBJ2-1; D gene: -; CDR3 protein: CATSDGAQNEQFF; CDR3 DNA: TGTGCCACCAGTGATGGAGCGCAGAATGAGCAGTTCTTC
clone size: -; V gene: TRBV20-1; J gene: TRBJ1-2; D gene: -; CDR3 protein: CSAITQGIYGYTF; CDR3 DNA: TGCAGCGCGATTACACAGGGTATCTATGGCTACACCTTC
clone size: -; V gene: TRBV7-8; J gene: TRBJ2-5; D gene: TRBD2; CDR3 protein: CASSLAAGWRETQYF; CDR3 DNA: TGTGCCAGCAGCTTAGCAGCGGGGTGGCGGGAGACCCAGTACTTC
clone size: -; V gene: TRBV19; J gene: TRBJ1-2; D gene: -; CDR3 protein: CASSSEAGYGYTF; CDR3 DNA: TGTGCCAGTAGTTCCGAGGCGGGGTATGGCTACACCTTC
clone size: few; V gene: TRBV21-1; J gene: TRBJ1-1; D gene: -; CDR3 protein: CASSRGGDWNTEAFF; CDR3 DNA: TGTGCCAGCAGCCGAGGTGGGGACTGGAACACTGAAGCTTTCTTT
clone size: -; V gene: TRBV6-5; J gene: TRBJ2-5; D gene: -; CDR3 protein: CASSFGKMEETQYF; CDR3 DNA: TGTGCCAGCAGTTTCGGAAAAATGGAAGAGACCCAGTACTTC
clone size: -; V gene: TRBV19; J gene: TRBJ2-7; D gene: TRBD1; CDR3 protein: CASSRGRDRDEQYF; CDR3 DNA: TGTGCCAGTAGTCGGGGCCGGGACAGGGACGAGCAGTACTTC
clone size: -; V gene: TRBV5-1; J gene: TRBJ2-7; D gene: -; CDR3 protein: CASSLDTDSYEQYF; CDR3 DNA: TGCGCCAGCAGCTTGGACACGGATTCCTACGAGCAGTACTTC
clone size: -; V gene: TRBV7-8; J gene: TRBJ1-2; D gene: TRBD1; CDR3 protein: CASSAYMGQGNGYTF; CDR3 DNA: TGTGCCAGCAGCGCTTATATGGGACAGGGGAATGGCTACACCTTC
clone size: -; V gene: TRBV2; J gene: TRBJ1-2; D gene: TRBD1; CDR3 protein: CASSRQGNGYTF; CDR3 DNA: TGTGCCAGCTCCAGACAGGGGAATGGCTACACCTTC
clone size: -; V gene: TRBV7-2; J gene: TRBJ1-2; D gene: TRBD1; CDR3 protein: CASSPGQGTNYGYTF; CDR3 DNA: TGTGCCAGCAGCCCAGGACAGGGTACAAACTATGGCTACACCTTC
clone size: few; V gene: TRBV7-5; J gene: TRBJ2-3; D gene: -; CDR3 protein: CISVPEALYLVAGSTDTQYF; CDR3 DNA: -
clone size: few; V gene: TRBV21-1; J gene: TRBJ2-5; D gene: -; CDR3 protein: CASSKGSHGQGWAQYF; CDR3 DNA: TGTGCCAGCAGCAAAGGTAGTCACGGACAGGGGTGGGCCCAGTACTTC
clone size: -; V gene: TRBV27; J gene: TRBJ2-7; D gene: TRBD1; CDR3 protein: CASSLSWTGIYEQYF; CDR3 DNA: TGTGCCAGCAGTTTATCTTGGACAGGGATATACGAGCAGTACTTC
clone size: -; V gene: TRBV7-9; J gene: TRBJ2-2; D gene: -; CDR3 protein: CASSSPGTITNTGELFF; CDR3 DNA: TGTGCCAGCAGCTCACCCGGGACAATTACTAACACCGGGGAGCTGTTTTTT
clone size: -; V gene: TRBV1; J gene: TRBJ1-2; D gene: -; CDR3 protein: CTSSQDGRDRSYGYTF; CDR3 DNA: TGCACCAGCAGCCAAGATGGTCGAGACAGAAGCTATGGCTACACCTTC
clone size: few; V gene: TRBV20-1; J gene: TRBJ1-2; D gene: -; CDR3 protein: CSARDGTAGYGYTF; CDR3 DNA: TGCAGTGCTAGAGATGGTACGGCGGGCTATGGCTACACCTTC
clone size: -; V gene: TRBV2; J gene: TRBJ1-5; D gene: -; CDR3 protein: CASSKQGEGNQPQHF; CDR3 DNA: TGTGCCAGCAGTAAACAGGGAGAGGGCAATCAGCCCCAGCATTTT
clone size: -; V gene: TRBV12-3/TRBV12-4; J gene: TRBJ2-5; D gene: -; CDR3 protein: CASSLAREETQYF; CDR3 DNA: TGTGCCAGCAGTTTGGCCAGGGAAGAGACCCAGTACTTC
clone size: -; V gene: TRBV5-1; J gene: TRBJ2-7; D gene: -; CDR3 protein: CASSLLDAGYEQYF; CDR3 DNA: TGCGCCAGCAGCTTGCTGGATGCTGGCTACGAGCAGTACTTC
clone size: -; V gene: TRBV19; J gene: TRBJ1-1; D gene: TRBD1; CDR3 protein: CASSGDRGIEAFF; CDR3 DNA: TGTGCCAGTAGTGGGGACAGGGGGATTGAAGCTTTCTTT